This T cell receptor beta chain was sequenced for a study of blood T cell repertoires in COVID-19. With 1 base removed from V and 2 bases from J, the gap between germline ends came to 11 bases. The CDR3 spans 15 residues. The germline CDR1 and CDR2 sequences are MGHRA and YSYEKL. Participant age was roughly 18 to 95 years, and participants resided in 20 to 30 US areas. Participants were placed into cohorts based on the clinical history they reported. The data were produced by immunoSEQ multiplex PCR, yet TCRdb's version contains in-frame clones alone and is incomplete. The profile shows roughly 170,000 clones, approximately 82% of them singletons.

This receptor was identified in a man in his 60s who had recovered from COVID-19. The sequenced sample consisted of PBMCs or T cells enriched from blood (not recorded which). The chain couples TRBV4-1 to TRBJ1-2; maybe TRBD1 (5 bases). CDR3 loop: CASSQGGASNYGYTF. The DNA for the CDR3 is TGCGCCAGCAGCCAAGGCGGGGCATCAAACTATGGCTACACCTTC.